This T cell receptor beta chain was obtained from a study of blood T cell repertoires in COVID-19 (TCRdb year 2020). Broadly, across the study: The collaborator samples originated in the United States, Italy and Spain and spanned the acute and convalescent phases of COVID-19. The prospective study material was composed of cDNA or gDNA derived from T cells, B-cell-depleted T cells, or PBMCs. Deeply sampled blood TCRbeta repertoires from subjects exposed to, actively infected with, or recovered from COVID-19 were included in the dataset. The repertoires were made available in a free public database intended to serve as a resource for research on the immune response to SARS-CoV-2. The samples were drawn from two sources: the first 160 participants of the ongoing ImmuneRACE study, and 1,200 or so subjects contributed by 6 global collaborators. A de-identified subject ID, COVID-19 status, age in years and sex were almost always included in the sample metadata. HLA class I and class II types, where available, came from metadata supplied by the sample provider rather than from assay-based typing. What the study reported, not specific to this receptor: How much clinical and demographic metadata was included differed by source and by participant, and the metadata was provided uncurated.

TCRbeta CDR3 regions were amplified from genomic DNA by means of the immunoSEQ Assay, a bias-controlled multiplex PCR. As for the original processing: The number of nucleated cells in each sample was estimated from the amplification of reference gene primers within the assay. Sequence reads were collapsed and filtered to measure the absolute abundance of every unique TCRbeta CDR3 rearrangement. For each sample, productive Simpson clonality was calculated as the square root of Simpson's diversity index across productive rearrangements. In TCRdb, the immuneACCESS table is reduced to in-frame sequences with V and J assigned. These tables do not hold every clone; where another copy was compared, an unresolved V gene accounts for under half, and the others remain unexplained. Clone size and V and J calls were adopted from that table, with D and trimming inferred from the DNA. In all, the sample holds 50,000 to 65,000 clones, and roughly 87% of those were seen once. The ten largest account for 20% to 25% of the sample.

Comments on this clone: It has no known antigen specificity. No base quality values were provided; no much bigger clone lies one nucleotide off.

CDR1 SGHVS and CDR2 FNYEAQ were looked up in the germline V gene. The CDR3, from cysteine to phenylalanine, totals 15 residues. Only the CDR3 portion is preserved as DNA: 45 bases, with reading frame beginning at the first base. V is cut back by 5 bases and J by 0 bases, with 4 bases in the junction unmatched. One collaborating source in Seattle enrolled patients during active infection and followed them longitudinally through the course of disease. Collaborating institutions collected whole blood in K2EDTA tubes following their own protocols. For TCRbeta analysis, collaborators shipped samples in one of three forms: frozen whole blood, isolated PBMCs, or DNA extracted from either of those sample types.

The origin of this receptor is a woman aged 80 or over with COVID-19, enrolled during active disease. The chain is made from TRBV7-6 and TRBJ2-1; TRBD1 fits 7 bases in the junction. What was sequenced was peripheral blood. The encoded CDR3 is CASSPRTGSYNEQFF. The sequenced DNA: TGTGCCAGCAGCCCCCGGACAGGCTCCTACAATGAGCAGTTCTTC.